Listed below are T cell receptor beta chains from one sample, sequenced in a study of OX40 agonist ivuxolimab in advanced cancers. Repertoires were generated with immunoSEQ multiplex PCR, while TCRdb's copy carries only in-frame clones and drops some. The data show about 60,000 clones, with 85% to 95% seen just once and approximately 20% held by the top ten. Specimen: CD4+ or CD8+ T cells sorted from blood, collected in a trial of the OX40 agonist ivuxolimab. Every receptor here comes from an adult with an advanced solid tumor such as melanoma, head and neck, liver or kidney cancer. The CDR3 runs from the conserved cysteine through the conserved F or W. Fields, in order: clone size, V gene, J gene, CDR3 protein. The listing skips clone size in some rows; elsewhere it reads once, few, many or a size class.

-	TRBV7-8	TRBJ2-7	CASSSRAFYGQYF
-	TRBV6-5	TRBJ1-5	CASRTGTGANQPQHF
-	TRBV19	TRBJ2-7	CATSPSSLNYEQYF
-	TRBV5-1	TRBJ2-7	CASSLLGRATSYEQYF
-	TRBV5-4	TRBJ2-7	CASSWGRQGWDSEQYF
-	TRBV7-6	TRBJ2-2	CASSLAQGAANTGELFF
-	TRBV6-5	TRBJ1-2	CASSYSRQGTNYGYTF
-	TRBV4-3	TRBJ1-3	CASSQEREQGTGNTIYF
-	TRBV27	TRBJ1-5	CASSLNRGNQPQHF
-	TRBV4-1	TRBJ1-4	CASSQDQGTNEKLFF
-	TRBV28	TRBJ2-3	CASSLLGRDSPTDTQYF
once	TRBV27	TRBJ2-5	CASSLYQGANRETQYF
-	TRBV4-1	TRBJ2-1	CASSQEPSGNEQFF
-	TRBV5-5	TRBJ1-1	CASSGGNTEAFF
once	TRBV2	TRBJ2-7	CASSVGNSYEQYF
-	TRBV6-6	TRBJ1-1	CASSGGGTEAFF
-	TRBV7-2	TRBJ2-7	CASSSLYEQYF
-	TRBV9	TRBJ2-7	CASSVVPSAYEQYF
-	TRBV5-4	TRBJ2-2	CASSETSGSSGELFF
-	TRBV9	TRBJ2-1	CASSVASGSGDEQFF
-	TRBV30	TRBJ1-5	CAWSGDSNQPQHF
-	TRBV11-2	TRBJ2-7	CASSLVFGVHEQYF
-	TRBV2	TRBJ2-1	CASRFGRTAVGSEQFF
-	TRBV30	TRBJ1-2	CAWSRPLDGYTF
-	TRBV27	TRBJ2-7	CASSTAIWDYEQYF
-	TRBV27	TRBJ2-7	CASMSWAYEQYF
-	TRBV28	TRBJ2-7	CASSSPLGAGEQYF
-	TRBV28	TRBJ2-1	CASSSGTYNEQFF
-	TRBV27	TRBJ2-2	CASSLNTGELFF
-	TRBV19	TRBJ2-3	CASSRDRGHYFTTDTQYF
-	TRBV9	TRBJ1-1	CASSPGGDTEAFF
-	TRBV28	TRBJ2-4	CASSFRVQNIQYF
-	TRBV29-1	TRBJ2-1	CSTFAGTSANPQFF
-	TRBV10-3	TRBJ2-7	CATSKAGPKDEQYF
-	TRBV5-5	TRBJ1-3	CASSPTYSYTLSGNTIYF
-	TRBV4-3	TRBJ2-1	CASSSRLPPFNEQFF
few	TRBV18	TRBJ2-7	CASSPGTSGGLDYAQYF
-	TRBV5-6	TRBJ2-7	CASSSSYSYEQYF
-	TRBV28	TRBJ2-1	CASSKGLASYNEQFF
-	TRBV7-8	TRBJ1-5	CASSLARQDQPQHF